These 14 T cell receptor beta chains came from one sample sequenced in a study of blood T cell repertoires in COVID-19. The method was immunoSEQ multiplex PCR; TCRdb's version includes in-frame clones alone and lacks a portion of them. The data show more than 150,000 clones, with approximately 83% seen just once and about an eighth held by the top ten. Sequencing used PBMCs or T cells enriched from blood (not recorded which). These receptors came from a woman aged 55-69 years who had recovered from COVID-19.

The V call is TRBV7-9, the J call TRBJ1-1; maybe TRBD1 (6 bases). Trimming cost V 5 bases and J 0 bases, with 16 bases left between them. CDR3 length equals 16 residues. Germline V CDR1 and CDR2: SEHNR, FQNEAQ (reference sequence). CDR3 in DNA: TGTGCCAGCAGCCAAGCCGGGACAAGACTGAACACTGAAGCTTTCTTT. This encodes CASSQAGTRLNTEAFF.

The chain carries TRBV4-1 and TRBJ1-1, with 8 positions matching TRBD1. The junction had 11 bases not matched to a gene; V was cut back by 3 bases and J by 11 bases. The CDR3 runs 14 residues. Germline V gene lookup returns CDR1 MGHRA and CDR2 YSYEKL. Here the CDR3 DNA reads TGCGCCAGCAGCCAGCCTGGACAGGGTGGGAGGGCTTTCTTT. Translated: CASSQPGQGGRAFF.

CDR3 sequence: CAISDTSPGNTIYF. The CDR3 DNA is TGTGCCATCAGTGATACTTCTCCTGGAAACACCATATATTTT. V and J are TRBV10-3 and TRBJ1-3; no reliable D call. V was pared by 3 bases and J by 2 bases, with 8 bases between. CDR3 length equals 14 residues. Germline V gene data show CDR1 as ENHRY and CDR2 as SYGVKD.

This sequence joins TRBV5-1 and TRBJ2-1; 13 bases line up with TRBD2. The CDR3 has 15 amino acids. The V gene end was trimmed by 5 bases and the J gene end by 6 bases; junction bases not matched to a gene: 5. CDR1 and CDR2 (germline): SGHRS, YFSETQ. CDR3 amino acids: CASRHGLAGANEQFF. The CDR3 nucleotides are TGCGCCAGCAGACATGGACTAGCGGGAGCCAATGAGCAGTTCTTC.

The chain recombines TRBV7-9 with TRBJ1-1; D uncertain. In germline, CDR1 is SEHNR, CDR2 FQNEAQ (reference sequence). V was clipped by 7 bases and J by 8 bases, with 14 bases between them. This CDR3 region has 12 residues. This CDR3 is CASTKSPGEAFF. For the CDR3, the DNA is TGTGCCAGCACCAAGTCGCCGGGGGAAGCTTTCTTT.

For this clone: Its ends do not fully match the called genes, so a read error is possible. The chain links TRBV5-1 to TRBJ2-5; no firm D call. The CDR3 is 12 amino acids. Germline V lookup: CDR1 SGHRS, CDR2 YFSETQ. CDR3 region: CASSLDSTRFDF. CDR3 sequence (DNA): TGCGCCAGCAGCTTAGATAGCACCCGGTTTGACTTC.

V and J are TRBV5-4 and TRBJ1-2, with 7 nucleotides matching TRBD1. The CDR3 consists of 13 residues. Germline V lookup: CDR1 SGHNT, CDR2 YYREEE (reference sequence). V trimming: 4 bases; J trimming: 8 bases; junction bases outside the gene matches: 8. The CDR3 sequence: CASSLPGGYGYTF. The CDR3 DNA sequence: TGTGCCAGCAGCCTACCAGGGGGATACGGCTACACCTTC.

The chain couples TRBV2 to TRBJ2-7; TRBD1 might be the D (5 bases). V was shortened by 4 bases and J by 7 bases, with 11 bases between the two germline ends. The CDR3 extends over 12 amino acids. Germline CDR1 reads SNHLY; CDR2 reads FYNNEI. CDR3 in DNA: TGTGCCAGCAGTGCAGGGTTTGGGGAGCAGTACTTC. Translated, it gives CASSAGFGEQYF.

As concerns this clone: The germline gene is not matched at one end of the junction; a read error may be the cause. This chain uses TRBV18 with TRBJ2-7; D gene ambiguous. Looked up from germline, CDR1 is KGHSH and CDR2 is LQKENI. There are 13 residues in the CDR3. The CDR3 here is CASSATTVHPPLF. The CDR3 DNA follows: TGTGCCAGCTCAGCGACAACGGTCCATCCCCCCCTCTTC. Full variable domain (remainder filled in from reference TRBV18 and TRBJ2-7): NAGVMQNPRHLVRRRGQEARLRCSPMKGHSHVYWYRQLPEEGLKFMVYLQKENIIDESGMPKERFSAEFPKEGPSILRIQQVVRGDSAAYFCASSATTVHPPLFGPGTRLTVT.

The chain couples TRBV3-1 (or the pseudogene TRBV3-2) to TRBJ1-2, with D tentatively TRBD1 (5 bases). Germline loops: CDR1 LGHDT, CDR2 YNNKEL (reference sequence). The CDR3 loop spans 16 amino acids. The V gene lost 3 bases and the J gene lost 4 bases, with 18 bases spanning the gap. CDR3 bases: TGTGCCAGCAGCCAGCACGGGACTGGGGGAATCTATGGCTACACCTTC. Protein product: CASSQHGTGGIYGYTF.

This clone was seen more than once but under ten times. This chain links TRBV5-8 with TRBJ2-5; tentatively, D is TRBD1 (5 bases). CDR1 and CDR2 from the germline V gene are SGHTS and YDEGEE. The CDR3 has 15 residues. Deletions cut 7 bases from V and 0 bases from J, with 16 bases between. The CDR3: CASGRLGQYQETQYF. In nucleotides, the CDR3 is TGTGCCAGCGGCAGGTTGGGGCAGTACCAAGAGACCCAGTACTTC.

The CDR3 is CATSRDRTSGGRPYNEQFF. DNA of the CDR3: TGTGCCACCAGCAGAGATAGGACTAGCGGGGGGCGTCCCTACAATGAGCAGTTCTTC. The chain combines TRBV15 with TRBJ2-1; 14 bases align to TRBD2. The CDR3 consists of 19 residues. V gave up 0 bases and J gave up 2 bases; unmatched junction bases: 6. CDR1 is LNHNV and CDR2 is YYDKDF in the germline V gene (reference sequence).

This clone was found a few times. The rearrangement joins TRBV2 to TRBJ1-4; D gene unclear. The CDR3 runs 16 residues. Trimming pared 7 bases from V and 7 bases from J, leaving 22 bases between. Germline CDR1 reads SNHLY; CDR2 reads FYNNEI. CDR3 nucleotides: TGTGCCAGCAAACCCCGCTTATGGGCTTATCGTGAAAAACTGTTTTTT. It yields the protein CASKPRLWAYREKLFF.

V gene TRBV7-3 combines with J gene TRBJ1-3; 8 bases align to TRBD1. The length of the CDR3 is 15 residues. V trimming: 6 bases; J trimming: 2 bases; junction bases outside the gene matches: 6. Germline values: CDR1 SGHTA, CDR2 FQGTGA. The CDR3 sequence is CASSSQGAPGNTIYF. In nucleotides, the CDR3 is TGTGCCAGCAGTTCCCAGGGGGCGCCTGGAAACACCATATATTTT.